These 18 T cell receptor beta chains share one sample of origin, sequenced in a study of shared clonotypes between healthy human individuals. The repertoire was sequenced with immunoSEQ multiplex PCR; TCRdb's copy has only in-frame clones and lacks some. Of about 2.1 million clones in the sample, just over 90% were seen once. CD8 cells classed as naive were CD45RO-negative and positively selected for CCR7, excluding terminally differentiated effector memory CD45RA+ cells. Source material: naive CD8+ T cells from PBMCs. These receptors were taken from a man between 18 and 35 years old in good health. Some clones in this sample may be carry-over from other donors' samples.

This clone came up once. V is TRBV5-1 and J is TRBJ2-2; no firm D call. From germline, CDR1 is SGHRS and CDR2 YFSETQ. This CDR3 region has 16 residues. V lost 6 bases and J 0 bases, leaving 15 bases between the germline ends. CDR3 loop: CASTDGIFANTGELFF. The CDR3 DNA is TGCGCCAGCACGGACGGAATTTTTGCGAACACCGGGGAGCTGTTTTTT.

The rearrangement joins TRBV28 to TRBJ2-2, with 9 bases lining up with TRBD1. Germline CDR1 and CDR2: MDHEN and SYDVKM. With V trimmed by 7 bases and J by 2 bases, 2 bases remained unmatched. The CDR3 contains 14 residues. The DNA for the CDR3 is TGTGCCAGCACACAGGGGGCAAACACCGGGGAGCTGTTTTTT. The encoded protein is CASTQGANTGELFF.

V usage is TRBV11-2 and J usage is TRBJ2-1, with TRBD2 matching over 7 bases. From germline, CDR1 is SGHAT and CDR2 FQNNGV. Trimming took 1 base from V and 2 from J; bases not matched to a gene: 5. The length of the CDR3 is 16 residues. The DNA for the CDR3 is TGTGCCAGCAGCTTAGGAGTGACTAGCCCCTACAATGAGCAGTTCTTC. It translates to CASSLGVTSPYNEQFF.

The chain uses TRBV5-6 and TRBJ2-3; 9 bases align to TRBD1. The germline gives CDR1 SGHDT, CDR2 YYEEEE. With 4 bases clipped from V and 1 base from J, the junction kept 4 bases outside the gene matches. The CDR3 is 15 residues long. The CDR3: CASSPTGGGTDTQYF. For the CDR3, the DNA is TGTGCCAGCAGCCCGACAGGGGGGGGCACAGATACGCAGTATTTT. Based on the CDR3 plus reference TRBV5-6 and TRBJ2-3, the full variable domain is DAGVTQSPTHLIKTRGQQVTLRCSPKSGHDTVSWYQQALGQGPQFIFQYYEEEERQRGNFPDRFSGHQFPNYSSELNVNALLLGDSALYLCASSPTGGGTDTQYFGPGTRLTVL.

The chain is built from TRBV28 and TRBJ1-5; TRBD1 matches 9 bases. J lost 4 bases, V lost 6 bases, and 4 bases had no gene match. The CDR3 is 14 amino acids. The germline V gene encodes CDR1 MDHEN and CDR2 SYDVKM. As DNA, the CDR3 is TGTGCCAGCAGCGACAGGGGGGCGAATCAGCCCCAGCATTTT. Amino acids: CASSDRGANQPQHF.

V and J are TRBV28 and TRBJ1-3; D is undetermined. Trimming stripped 2 bases from V and 0 bases from J, with 11 bases between. The germline V gene encodes CDR1 MDHEN and CDR2 SYDVKM. The CDR3 length is 16 residues. Here the CDR3 DNA reads TGTGCCAGCAGTTTAAGTCGGATACTCTCTGGAAACACCATATATTTT. The encoded protein is CASSLSRILSGNTIYF.

The chain employs TRBV7-9 and TRBJ1-5, with D perhaps matching TRBD1 (5 bases). CDR1 is SEHNR, CDR2 FQNEAQ, per germline (reference sequence). Trimming shortened V by 5 bases and J by 6 bases, and 17 bases separated the two germline ends. The CDR3 contains 15 residues. The CDR3 here is CASSRSVGESQPQHF. The DNA of the CDR3 is TGTGCCAGCAGCCGATCCGTAGGGGAAAGTCAGCCCCAGCATTTT.

V usage is TRBV30 and J usage is TRBJ1-1, with a weak D call TRBD1 (5 bases). The CDR3 totals 12 residues. Germline-derived CDR1 and CDR2 are GTSNPN and SVGIG (reference sequence). The V end was cut by 5 bases, the J end by 4 bases, with 11 bases between. The CDR3, as DNA: TGTGCCTGGGTTCGGGGGATCACTGAAGCTTTCTTT. This sequence encodes CAWVRGITEAFF.

As regards this clone: The sample carries other DNA sequences with the same CDR3. J is TRBJ1-1 and V is TRBV30; maybe TRBD1 (6 bases). Germline CDR1 is GTSNPN and CDR2 is SVGIG (reference sequence). This CDR3 has 11 residues. Between the trimmed V and J ends, which lost 2 bases and 8 bases, there was a span of 9 bases. CDR3 DNA sequence: TGTGCCTGGAGTTTGGGGACAGAAGCTTTCTTT. Its protein product is CAWSLGTEAFF.

Concerning this clone: Additional DNA sequences in this sample encode the identical CDR3. The chain carries TRBV29-1 and TRBJ2-2; 10 bases are shared with TRBD1. The V gene's germline CDR1 is SQVTM and CDR2 ANQGSEA. Trimming removed 7 bases from V and 5 bases from J; junction bases left unmatched: 4. CDR3 length: 13 residues. The CDR3 DNA follows: TGCAGCGCCAGGACAGGGGGGACCGGGGAGCTGTTTTTT. It is translated as CSARTGGTGELFF.

This chain connects TRBV2 to TRBJ2-2, with 8 bases aligning to TRBD1. Germline V lookup: CDR1 SNHLY, CDR2 FYNNEI. J was trimmed by 4 bases and V by 4 bases; bases with no gene match: 2. The CDR3 consists of 14 residues. The CDR3 reads CASSADRGTGELFF. The CDR3, as DNA: TGTGCCAGCAGTGCCGACAGGGGCACCGGGGAGCTGTTTTTT.

This chain uses TRBV19 with TRBJ2-7; 8 bases match TRBD2. The CDR3 is 14 residues long. Germline V gene lookup returns CDR1 LNHDA and CDR2 SQIVND (reference sequence). V lost 5 bases and J lost 7; bases outside the gene matches: 10. In DNA form, the CDR3 reads TGTGCCAGTAGTTCGTTCGCGGGAGGTAAGGAGCAGTACTTC. Its translation is CASSSFAGGKEQYF.

This clone was counted once. The chain links TRBV7-3 to TRBJ1-1; 8 bases match TRBD1. The CDR3 contains 15 residues. In germline, CDR1 is SGHTA, CDR2 FQGTGA. With 6 bases clipped from V and 0 bases from J, the junction kept 6 bases outside the gene matches. CDR3 residues: CASSLGQGMNTEAFF. The DNA of the CDR3 is TGTGCCAGCAGTTTAGGACAGGGTATGAACACTGAAGCTTTCTTT.

The J gene is TRBJ2-1, the V gene TRBV19, with D tentatively TRBD1 or TRBD2 (6 bases each). V gave up 6 bases and J gave up 6 bases, with 18 bases separating them. The germline CDR1 and CDR2 sequences are LNHDA and SQIVND (reference sequence). This CDR3 comprises 15 residues. The CDR3 protein is CASSLWRGARNEQFF. The CDR3 DNA reads TGTGCCAGTAGCCTCTGGAGGGGGGCCCGCAATGAGCAGTTCTTC.

The rearrangement uses TRBV9 and TRBJ1-2; a weak D match, TRBD1 (5 bases). With 7 bases removed from V and 2 bases from J, the gap between germline ends came to 30 bases. CDR1 is SGDLS, CDR2 YYNGEE, per germline. This CDR3 spans 19 amino acids. CDR3 residues: CASPGRIGGRLLLNYGYTF. As DNA, the CDR3 is TGTGCCAGCCCGGGGAGGATCGGGGGGAGGTTGCTCCTCAACTATGGCTACACCTTC.

This rearrangement joins TRBV19 to TRBJ2-2; 11 bases map to TRBD2. The CDR3 is 19 residues long. Germline V gene lookup returns CDR1 LNHDA and CDR2 SQIVND (reference sequence). V lost 5 bases and J lost 0; bases outside the gene matches: 11. The CDR3 DNA follows: TGTGCCAGTAGTCCTCATCTGACTAGCGGGGAAACGAACACCGGGGAGCTGTTTTTT. Translation: CASSPHLTSGETNTGELFF.

The chain uses TRBV7-3 and TRBJ2-1; TRBD2 is a possible D gene (6 bases). V dropped 6 bases and J dropped 6 bases, with 18 bases sitting between them. The CDR3 sequence is 15 residues long. Germline V gene sequence: CDR1 SGHTA, CDR2 FQGTGA. In DNA, the CDR3 is TGTGCCAGCAGTTTGCCCGGGACTGCCTTCAATGAGCAGTTCTTC. This sequence encodes CASSLPGTAFNEQFF.

The CDR3: CASSASGTRQETQYF. The DNA for the CDR3 is TGTGCCAGCAGCGCCTCCGGGACTAGGCAGGAGACCCAGTACTTC. This chain joins TRBV9 and TRBJ2-5; 8 positions match TRBD2. The CDR3 spans 15 residues. Germline V gene data show CDR1 as SGDLS and CDR2 as YYNGEE. The V segment lost 3 bases and the J segment 5 bases; nucleotides outside the gene matches: 9. Variable domain in full (rest from reference TRBV9 and TRBJ2-5): DSGVTQTPKHLITATGQRVTLRCSPRSGDLSVYWYQQSLDQGLQFLIQYYNGEERAKGNILERFSAQQFPDLHSELNLSSLELGDSALYFCASSASGTRQETQYFGPGTRLLVL.